This T cell receptor beta chain was profiled in a study of blood T cell repertoires in COVID-19. Across the study: From the United States, Italy and Spain came samples of acute and convalescent COVID-19. PBMCs, B-cell-depleted T cells, or T cells provided the cDNA or gDNA that made up the material.

This CDR3 region has 14 residues. Germline CDR1 and CDR2: LGHDT and YNNKEL (reference sequence). The ends lost 6 bases at V and 3 bases at J; junction bases unmatched: 4. TCRdb's copy holds only in-frame clones and misses some; the assay was immunoSEQ multiplex PCR. The repertoire includes roughly 340,000 clones, around 86% of them detected once, and about 6.3% sits in the top ten. The chain uses TRBV3-1 (or the pseudogene TRBV3-2) and TRBJ2-5, with 10 bases aligning to TRBD1. Sequencing was done on a sample of peripheral blood. The sequence derives from a woman aged 45-65 years with COVID-19, enrolled during active disease. The CDR3 region has the DNA TGTGCCAGCAGACAGACAGGGGGCGAAGAGACCCAGTACTTC. Protein product: CASRQTGGEETQYF.